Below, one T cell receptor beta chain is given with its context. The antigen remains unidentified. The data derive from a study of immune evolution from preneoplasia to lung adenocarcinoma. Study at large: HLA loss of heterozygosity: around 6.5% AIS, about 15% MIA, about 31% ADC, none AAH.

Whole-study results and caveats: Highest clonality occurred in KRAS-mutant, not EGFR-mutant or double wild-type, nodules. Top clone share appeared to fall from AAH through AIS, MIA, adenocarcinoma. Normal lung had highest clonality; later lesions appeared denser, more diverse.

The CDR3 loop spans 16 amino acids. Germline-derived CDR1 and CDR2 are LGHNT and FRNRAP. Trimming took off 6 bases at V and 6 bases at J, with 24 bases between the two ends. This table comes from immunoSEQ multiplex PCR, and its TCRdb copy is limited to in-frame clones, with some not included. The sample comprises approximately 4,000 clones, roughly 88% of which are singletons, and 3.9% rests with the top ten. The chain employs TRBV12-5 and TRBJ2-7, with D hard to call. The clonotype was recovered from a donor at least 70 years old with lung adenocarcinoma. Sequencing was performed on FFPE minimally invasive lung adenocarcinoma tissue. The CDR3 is CASGSETSDFKSEQYF. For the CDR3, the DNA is TGTGCTAGTGGCTCCGAGACAAGTGACTTCAAAAGCGAGCAGTACTTC. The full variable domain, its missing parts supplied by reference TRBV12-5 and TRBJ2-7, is DARVTQTPRHKVTEMGQEVTMRCQPILGHNTVFWYRQTMMQGLELLAYFRNRAPLDDSGMPKDRFSAEMPDATLATLKIQPSEPRDSAVYFCASGSETSDFKSEQYFGPGTRLTVT.